The T cell receptor (beta chain) described here comes from a study of blood T cell repertoires in COVID-19. The CDR3 is 12 amino acids. V lost 0 bases, J lost 7 bases, and 4 bases lay in between. Germline values: CDR1 SGHDN, CDR2 FVKESK. Libraries were prepared by immunoSEQ multiplex PCR; TCRdb keeps only in-frame clonotypes and omits some of them. The table lists roughly 14,000 clones, around 73% of them singletons, with 9.7% in the top ten. This chain connects TRBV14 to TRBJ2-1; D is unclear. The sample comprised peripheral blood. The sequence was collected from a man in his sixties or seventies with acute or convalescent COVID-19. The CDR3 region has the DNA TGTGCCAGCAGCCAAGAATCGAATGAGCAGTTCTTC. Translated, it gives CASSQESNEQFF.